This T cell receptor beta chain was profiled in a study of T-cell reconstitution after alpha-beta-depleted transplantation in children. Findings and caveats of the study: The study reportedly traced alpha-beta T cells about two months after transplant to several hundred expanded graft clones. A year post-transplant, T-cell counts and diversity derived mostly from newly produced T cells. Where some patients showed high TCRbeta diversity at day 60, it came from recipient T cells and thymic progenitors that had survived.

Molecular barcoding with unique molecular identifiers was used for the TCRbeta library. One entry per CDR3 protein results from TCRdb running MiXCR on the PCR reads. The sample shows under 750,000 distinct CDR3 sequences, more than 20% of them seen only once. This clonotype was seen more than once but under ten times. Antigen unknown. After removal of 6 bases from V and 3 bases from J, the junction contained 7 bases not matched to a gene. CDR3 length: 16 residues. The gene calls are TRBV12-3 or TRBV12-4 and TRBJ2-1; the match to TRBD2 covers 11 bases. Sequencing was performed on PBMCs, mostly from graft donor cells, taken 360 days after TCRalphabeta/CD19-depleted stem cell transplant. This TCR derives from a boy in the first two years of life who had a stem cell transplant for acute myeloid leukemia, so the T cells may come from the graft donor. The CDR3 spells CASRTLAGGSYNEQFF. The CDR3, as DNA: TGTGCCAGCAGAACTCTAGCGGGGGGCAGCTACAATGAGCAGTTCTTC.